This T cell receptor beta chain was found in a study of long-term antiretroviral therapy in people with HIV. Of note for this clone: Its antigen is not known.

Study-wide points: Post-ART diversity increased but stayed below transplant donor controls. All blood samples came from the years 2004 to 2017, possibly under older ART regimens. When set beside controls, HIV repertoires had CDR3 length ranges that were narrower.

Trimming stripped 0 bases from V and 6 bases from J, with 9 bases between. This CDR3 is 14 amino acids long. Germline V gene data show CDR1 as SGHRS and CDR2 as YFSETQ. The assay, immunoSEQ v3.0, was run at survey level. What sequencing targeted per sample was roughly 40,000-55,000 T-cell genomes. Clones were sequenced by immunoSEQ multiplex PCR, and TCRdb holds only the in-frame ones, with some missing. The table includes about 30,000 clones, 95% detected once. The sequenced sample was unsorted PBMCs, obtained 5.3 years after starting antiretroviral therapy. The chain employs TRBV5-1 and TRBJ2-2; D is tentatively TRBD1 or TRBD2 (6 bases each). The origin of this receptor is a man aged 25 to 40 with HIV. CDR3 amino acids: CASSLVGGAGELFF. DNA for the CDR3: TGCGCCAGCAGCTTGGTCGGGGGCGCCGGGGAGCTGTTTTTT.